This record covers a single T cell receptor (beta chain). Its antigen is unknown. Profiled with immunoSEQ multiplex PCR; TCRdb holds only in-frame clones, not every one. The sample shows 100,000 to 120,000 clones, approximately 86% of them seen only once. The CDR3 consists of 11 residues. The V gene lost 6 bases and the J gene lost 9 bases, with 12 bases spanning the gap. Germline V gives CDR1 MNHEY, CDR2 SMNVEV (reference sequence). This sample stems from a study of T cell responses to AZD1222 COVID-19 vaccine. Across the whole study: Second-dose schedules of about 4 or about 12 weeks were combined. Broader study findings: The donors showed a predominance of white British ancestry and of females, with possible underestimation of clonal diversity. Among those given AZD1222, only five to seven were seropositive at baseline. Among vaccine-associated CD4 TCRs, coverage spanned spike, with dominance at 160-218 and 743-854.

The TCR sequence derives from an adult in good health. Sample: peripheral blood, taken on day 0 of AZD1222 vaccination. The chain uses TRBV27 and TRBJ2-7, with unresolved D. DNA of the CDR3: TGTGCCAGCAGCCGCAAGGATGGGCAGTACTTC. Translated: CASSRKDGQYF.